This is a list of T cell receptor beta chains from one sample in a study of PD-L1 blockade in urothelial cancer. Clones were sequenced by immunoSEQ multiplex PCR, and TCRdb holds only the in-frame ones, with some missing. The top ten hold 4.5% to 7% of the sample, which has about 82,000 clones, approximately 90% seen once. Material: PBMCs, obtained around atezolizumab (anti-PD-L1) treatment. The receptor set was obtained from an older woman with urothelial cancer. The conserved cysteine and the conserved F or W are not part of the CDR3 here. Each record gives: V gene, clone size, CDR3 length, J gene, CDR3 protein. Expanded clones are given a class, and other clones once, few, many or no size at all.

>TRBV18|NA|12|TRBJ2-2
ASSPPGNPGELF
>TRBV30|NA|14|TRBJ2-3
AWSAPRQGKEDTQY
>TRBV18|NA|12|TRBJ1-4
ASSGGQSNEKLF
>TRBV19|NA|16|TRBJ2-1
ASSSGTGGFSTYNEQF
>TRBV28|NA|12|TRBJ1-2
ASRGTGGRWGYT
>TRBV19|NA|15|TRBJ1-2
ASSPTGYSSANYGYT
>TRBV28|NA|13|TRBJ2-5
ASSSPGQGTETQY
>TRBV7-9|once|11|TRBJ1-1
ASSYSGETEAF
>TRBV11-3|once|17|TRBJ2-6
ASSLAPTSGISGANVLT
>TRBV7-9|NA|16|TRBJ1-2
ASSPPGTGGAGRVGYT
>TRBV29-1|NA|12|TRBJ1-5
SVGDRSSNQPQH
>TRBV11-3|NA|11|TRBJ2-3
ASSRQGADTQY
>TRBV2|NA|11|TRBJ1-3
ASSTVRGNTIY
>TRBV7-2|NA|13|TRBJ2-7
ASSLAGGGPYEQY
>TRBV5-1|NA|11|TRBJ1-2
ASSLVESGGYT
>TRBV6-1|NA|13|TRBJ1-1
ASSPRTGQDTEAF
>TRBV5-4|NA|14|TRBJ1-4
ASSSKGEGTNEKLF
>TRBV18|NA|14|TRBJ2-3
ASSLGTSGTTDTQY
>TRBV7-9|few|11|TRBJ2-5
ASSFWGDETQY
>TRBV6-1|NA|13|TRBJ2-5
ASSLGQGISETQY
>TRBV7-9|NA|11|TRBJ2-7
ASSLGGAGEQY
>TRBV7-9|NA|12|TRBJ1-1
ASSLYTGGTEAF
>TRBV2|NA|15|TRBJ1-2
ASSGAGTGGKNYGYT
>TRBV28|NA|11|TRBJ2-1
ASRDSSYNEQF
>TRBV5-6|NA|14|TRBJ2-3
ASSLAWESSTDTQY
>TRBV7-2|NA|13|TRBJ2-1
ASRPAGSSYNEQF
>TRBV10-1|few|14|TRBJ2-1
ASSESWGGSYNEQF
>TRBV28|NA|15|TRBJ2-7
ASSRPPGQGVWGEQY
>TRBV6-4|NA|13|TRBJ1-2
ASRPSWTGEGGYT
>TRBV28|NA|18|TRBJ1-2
ASSPYFRDRGSGYRYGYT
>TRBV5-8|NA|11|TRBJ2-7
ASSLRTVREQY
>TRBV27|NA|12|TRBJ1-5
ASSLSGVSQPQH
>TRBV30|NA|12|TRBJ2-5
AWSFSGEWRTQY
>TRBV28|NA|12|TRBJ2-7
ATIGRERVYEQY
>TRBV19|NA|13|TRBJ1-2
ASSIGEPSFYGYT
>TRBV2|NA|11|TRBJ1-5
ASSLQGNQPQH
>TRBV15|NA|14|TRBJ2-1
ATSRDYGGGVDEQF
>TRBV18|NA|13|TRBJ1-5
ASSPRGVGNQPQH
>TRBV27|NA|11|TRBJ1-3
ASRASSGNTIY
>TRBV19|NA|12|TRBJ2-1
ASYGQATYNEQF
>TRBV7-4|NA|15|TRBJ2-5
ASSLGGGTGGCETQY
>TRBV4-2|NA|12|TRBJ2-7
ASSPGLAGYEQY
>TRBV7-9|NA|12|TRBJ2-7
ASSPSGTVYEQY
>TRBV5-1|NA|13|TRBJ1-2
ASSPRLSFGYGYT
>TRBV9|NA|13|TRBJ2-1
ASSELAVTNNEQF
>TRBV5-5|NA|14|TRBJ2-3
ASSEPDREIADTQY
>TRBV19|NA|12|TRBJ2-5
ASSTWTSKETQY
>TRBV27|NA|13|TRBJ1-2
ASSPKRGIGYGYT
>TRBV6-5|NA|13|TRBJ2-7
ASSLGGTGDYEQY
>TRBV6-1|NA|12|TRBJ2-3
ASSLGGSTDTQY
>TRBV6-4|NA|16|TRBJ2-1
ASSPHFLAGGPYNEQF
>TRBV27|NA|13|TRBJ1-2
ASSLWTGLVYGYT
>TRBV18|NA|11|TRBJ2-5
ASSPSGGKTQY
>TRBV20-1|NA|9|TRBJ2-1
SASGGIGQF
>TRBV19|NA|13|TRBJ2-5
ASSPRLAGLETQY
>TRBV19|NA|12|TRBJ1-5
ASSSGVGNQPQH
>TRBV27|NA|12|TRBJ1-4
ASSFGHLNEKLF
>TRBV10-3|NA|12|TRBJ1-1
AISPTGQFTEAF
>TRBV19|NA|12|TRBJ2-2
ASTQGAGAGELF
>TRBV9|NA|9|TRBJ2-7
ASSASGEQY